This TCR beta chain was identified during a study of T cells in Graves' hyperthyroidism and ophthalmopathy. Overall study context: The initial diagnosis was the point when peripheral blood was collected, ahead of any treatment.

Amplified TCR beta CDR3 regions came from RNA transcripts. When the TCR CDR3 underwent first-round RT-PCR, the HTBI primer set was used. TCRdb passed the multiplex PCR reads through MiXCR, listing each CDR3 protein once. The sample carries some 350,000 distinct CDR3 sequences, more than 15% recorded once. Note on this clonotype: A read error may account for a junction end that differs from germline.

Per the germline V gene, CDR1 is SGHAT and CDR2 is FQNNGV. The CDR3 is 18 amino acids. Uncontrolled infection, other autoimmune disease, pregnancy or lactation led to exclusion. V is TRBV11-2 and J is TRBJ1-2, with D uncertain. The origin of this receptor is a woman between 18 and 29 years old with Graves' hyperthyroidism that later progressed to Graves' ophthalmopathy. The source material was blood. The CDR3 region is CANSSDRAVCLWIYGYTF. The DNA of the CDR3 is TGTGCCAACAGCTCAGACCGGGCCGTCTGCCTTTGGATCTATGGCTACACCTTC. The full variable domain, with the rest looked up from reference TRBV11-2 and TRBJ1-2, is EAGVAQSPRYKIIEKRQSVAFWCNPISGHATLYWYQQILGQGPKLLIQFQNNGVVDDSQLPKDRFSAERLKGVDSTLKIQPAKLEDSAVYLCANSSDRAVCLWIYGYTFGSGTRLTVV.